Listed below are T cell receptor beta chains from one sample, sequenced in a study of human T cells and chemical hapten exposure. Each CDR3 protein is one row after TCRdb ran MiXCR on the RACE reads. In the table there are 150,000 to 200,000 distinct CDR3 sequences, roughly a quarter of which are singletons. The specimen was whole blood, collected in connection with sensitization to the hapten diphenylcyclopropenone (DPC). These receptors all come from a woman aged 18-30 years with alopecia areata. Some clones in this sample may be carry-over from other donors' samples. The CDR3 runs from the conserved cysteine through the conserved F or W. Each record gives: J gene, V gene, clone size, D gene, CDR3 protein, CDR3 DNA. D genes are given only for firm matches. Clone size appears in some rows only: once, few, many, or a class for an expanded clone.

TRBJ1-1,TRBV3-1,-,TRBD1,CASSRGQGGKAFF,TGTGCCAGCAGCCGGGGACAGGGGGGGAAAGCTTTCTTT
TRBJ2-1,TRBV11-2,many,-,CASSWFQRNEQFF,TGTGCCAGCAGCTGGTTTCAGCGCAATGAGCAGTTCTTC
TRBJ2-1,TRBV6-1,-,TRBD1,CASGQGMGNEQFF,TGTGCCAGCGGACAGGGGATGGGGAATGAGCAGTTCTTC
TRBJ1-1,TRBV29-1,-,-,CSVEAGRTEAFF,TGCAGCGTTGAGGCAGGGCGCACTGAAGCTTTCTTT
TRBJ2-2,TRBV9,-,TRBD2,CASSDGTSSAGELFF,TGTGCCAGCAGTGACGGGACTAGTTCGGCCGGGGAGCTGTTTTTT
TRBJ1-2,TRBV5-6,-,TRBD1,CASSRTGAPYGYTF,TGTGCCAGCAGCCGAACAGGGGCCCCTTATGGCTACACCTTC
TRBJ2-3,TRBV29-1,few,TRBD2,CSVGGLAGYTQYF,TGCAGCGTTGGGGGACTAGCGGGCTATACGCAGTATTTT
TRBJ2-7,TRBV12-3/TRBV12-4,few,TRBD2,CASTKSSGSSDEQYF,TGTGCCAGCACCAAGTCTAGCGGGAGTTCCGACGAGCAGTACTTC
TRBJ2-7,TRBV10-3,few,TRBD1,CAISAPRWQGAREQYF,TGTGCCATCAGCGCCCCCCGTTGGCAGGGGGCTCGCGAGCAGTACTTC
TRBJ1-2,TRBV9,-,-,CASSVKVENYGYTF,TGTGCCAGCAGCGTAAAGGTGGAAAACTATGGCTACACCTTC
TRBJ2-6,TRBV6-1,few,TRBD1,CASFADRGLSGANVLTF,TGTGCCAGCTTTGCGGACAGGGGCCTCTCTGGGGCCAACGTCCTGACTTTC
TRBJ2-1,TRBV24-1,-,TRBD1,CATSESRDSYTNEQFF,TGTGCCACCAGTGAATCCCGGGACAGCTATACCAATGAGCAGTTCTTC
TRBJ1-5,TRBV15,-,-,CATSLTRNQPQHF,TGTGCCACCTCCTTGACGAGGAATCAGCCCCAGCATTTT
TRBJ2-7,TRBV13,few,TRBD2,CASSRDYSPGEQYF,TGTGCCAGCAGCAGGGACTACAGCCCTGGGGAGCAGTACTTC
TRBJ1-2,TRBV3-1,once,-,CASSLLHGYTF,TGTGCCAGCAGCCTCTTACATGGCTACACCTTC
TRBJ1-1,TRBV9,few,-,CASSVGSQGLNTEAFF,TGTGCCAGCAGCGTAGGTTCTCAAGGGCTGAACACTGAAGCTTTCTTT
TRBJ1-5,TRBV4-3,few,-,CASSPWLQPQHF,TGCGCCAGCAGCCCCTGGCTCCAGCCCCAGCATTTT
TRBJ2-2,TRBV7-9,many,-,CASSGTMFPGELFF,TGTGCCAGCAGCGGGACAATGTTCCCCGGGGAGCTGTTTTTT
TRBJ1-2,TRBV29-1,-,-,CSVEEKGHYGYTF,TGCAGCGTTGAGGAGAAGGGCCACTATGGCTACACCTTC
TRBJ1-6,TRBV7-2,-,TRBD1,CASRVHGTDNSPLPF,TGTGCCAGCAGGGTCCATGGGACAGATAATTCACCCCTCCCCTTT
TRBJ1-5,TRBV2,-,-,CASSLSGRRVGQPQHF,TGTGCCAGCAGTCTTTCGGGACGGAGGGTCGGGCAGCCCCAGCATTTT
TRBJ1-1,TRBV7-2,-,-,CASQLRRGDTEAFF,TGTGCCAGCCAGCTTAGGAGAGGGGACACTGAAGCTTTCTTT
TRBJ2-7,TRBV21-1,-,-,CASSRGAGEQYF,TGTGCCAGCAGCAGAGGGGCCGGGGAGCAGTACTTC
TRBJ1-3,TRBV29-1,many,-,CSVDWIGNTIYF,TGCAGCGTTGATTGGATTGGAAACACCATATATTTT
TRBJ2-1,TRBV5-1,-,-,CASSLPTDEQFF,TGCGCCAGCAGCTTACCTACGGATGAGCAGTTCTTC
TRBJ2-7,TRBV28,few,-,CASSSDRTYEQYF,TGTGCCAGCAGTTCCGACAGGACCTACGAGCAGTACTTC
TRBJ2-3,TRBV7-2,few,-,CASSPMSDTQYF,TGTGCCAGCAGCCCTATGTCAGATACGCAGTATTTT